The clone carrying this T cell receptor (beta chain) has only a few counts. Original processing methods: Reference gene primer amplification gave estimated nucleated cell counts. The protocol was immunoSEQ multiplex PCR, while the TCRdb copy is restricted to in-frame clones and leaves out a portion. D and trimming were read from the DNA, whereas the V and J calls and clone size are those reported in that table. The sample holds 90,000 to 110,000 clones, 85% seen once. The data were taken from a study of blood T cell repertoires in COVID-19. Across the study: Both acute and convalescent COVID-19 samples were obtained from the United States, Italy and Spain. T cells, B-cell-depleted T cells, or PBMCs provided the cDNA or gDNA that served as material.

The CDR3 covers 14 residues. The germline gives CDR1 LNHDA, CDR2 SQIVND (reference sequence). Germline trimming cut 1 base from V and 4 bases from J; bases unmatched to any gene: 0. The gene calls are TRBV19 and TRBJ2-5; 10 bases are a match to TRBD1. Input material: peripheral blood. The receptor was derived from a man in his fifties with acute or convalescent COVID-19. CDR3 nucleotides: TGTGCCAGTAGTATAGGACAGGGGGCAGAGACCCAGTACTTC. Protein product: CASSIGQGAETQYF.